A single TCR beta chain is shown here with its context. The antigen remains unidentified. These data belong to a study of T cell clonotyping in hematopoietic cell transplantation. Time point meaning: recipient sample about 28 days before transplant, after cytoreduction. Some clones are missing from TCRdb's copy, which holds only in-frame ones; the method was immunoSEQ multiplex PCR. The top ten hold under 2% of the sample, which has around 80,000 clones, 90% to 96% seen once. Study outcomes and limitations: Graft donor and pretransplant recipient Inverse Simpson Index values predicted broader posttransplant TCR diversity.

In germline, CDR1 is GTSNPN, CDR2 SVGIG (reference sequence). The CDR3 runs 13 residues. The V end was cut by 5 bases, the J end by 4 bases, with 11 bases between. The sample in question was peripheral blood mononuclear cells, obtained before stem cell transplant. V and J are TRBV30 and TRBJ1-4; perhaps TRBD1 as D (5 bases). This TCR was recovered from a woman aged 45-59 years with acute myeloid leukemia. Some clones in this sample may be carry-over from other donors' samples. The DNA for the CDR3 is TGTGCCTGGGCCCCGGGGGGTAATGAAAAACTGTTTTTT. The encoded protein is CAWAPGGNEKLFF.